This T cell receptor beta chain was sequenced for a study of T cell repertoires in cytomegalovirus infection (dated by TCRdb to the late 2010s). General notes on the study: Donor HLA type was relevant to the analysis, as public TCR beta signatures indicated carriage of CMV infection together with the matching HLA type.

TCRdb lists the instrument as Illumina HiSeq 1500. The public reads were run again by TCRdb, first through fastp at Q25 and then through MiXCR, and only productive beta chains were kept. Each CDR3 protein gets just one entry, which takes the most common genes and DNA from the rows behind it. The sample table records 200,000 to 300,000 distinct CDR3 sequences; approximately 15% of these occur just once. The ten largest clones take up roughly 9.7% of the sample. CDR1 MGHRA and CDR2 YSYEKL were looked up in the germline V gene. Relative to germline, V is 0 bases shorter and J is 2 bases shorter, with 24 bases between their ends. Including cysteine and phenylalanine, the CDR3 has 20 amino acids. The sequence is cut down to CDR3 DNA, 60 bases in frame from base 1. Comment on this clonotype: This clone's antigen is unknown. Per-nucleotide qualities are absent, and no much larger clonotype sits a single base away.

The study at large found these results: The ex vivo response was dominated by HLA-C-restricted CMV-specific TCR beta clonotypes, and the single most frequent clonotype in two of eight donors was supplied by these HLA-C-restricted clonotypes. In both this cohort and an independent roughly 350-donor cohort, the cumulative frequency of public TCR beta family members distinguished carriers of CMV infection plus the relevant HLA type.

Here the chain combines TRBV4-1 and TRBJ2-3, with a weak D call of TRBD2 (6 bases match). This TCR was sampled from a human donor in good health (CMV status not recorded). Some clones in this sample may be carry-over from other donors' samples. The sample was PBMCs. In nucleotides, the sequence is TGCGCCAGCAGCCAAGATTTACAGCCGGGGGAAACCTCATTCACAGATACGCAGTATTTT. This encodes CASSQDLQPGETSFTDTQYF.